Listed below are T cell receptor beta chains from one sample, sequenced in a study of T cells in Graves' hyperthyroidism and ophthalmopathy. TCRdb ran MiXCR on the multiplex PCR reads and lists one entry per CDR3 protein. The sample gives 540,000 or so distinct CDR3 sequences, about a sixth of which show up once; approximately 7% is in the top ten. Material: blood. The source is a woman in her 30s with Graves' hyperthyroidism. CDR3s include the opening cysteine and the closing phenylalanine or tryptophan. The order of the fields is J gene, CDR3 length, V gene, clone size, D gene, CDR3 DNA, CDR3 protein. A D gene is named only where the DNA matches it firmly. Expanded clones are given a class, and other clones once, few, many or no size at all.

TRBJ2-7 | 18 | TRBV3-1 | - | TRBD2 | TGTGCCAGCAGCCAAGATACAGCGGGAGGGACGGCAGGCTACGAGCAGTACTTC | CASSQDTAGGTAGYEQYF
TRBJ2-2 | 17 | TRBV7-9 | - | - | TGTGCCAGCAGCTTAGAAAGTATAGCAGCGAACACCGGGGAGCTGTTTTTT | CASSLESIAANTGELFF
TRBJ1-2 | 15 | TRBV10-3 | few | - | TGTGCCACTATTTTGGGGGGACCTTCTAACTATGGCTACACCTTC | CATILGGPSNYGYTF
TRBJ2-7 | 17 | TRBV5-1 | - | TRBD2 | TGCGCCAGCAGCTTAGGACTAGCGGGACCTTCGACCTACGAGCAGTACTTC | CASSLGLAGPSTYEQYF
TRBJ1-1 | 10 | TRBV20-1 | many | - | TGCAGTGCTAGCCTAGTAGGGGCTTTCTTT | CSASLVGAFF
TRBJ2-5 | 14 | TRBV18 | many | - | TGTGCCAGCTCACCGGGGGTTGACCAAGAGACCCAGTACTTC | CASSPGVDQETQYF
TRBJ2-3 | 17 | TRBV7-3 | many | TRBD2 | TGTGCCAGCAGCTTACAGGCTAGCGGGGGGGGCACAGATACGCAGTATTTT | CASSLQASGGGTDTQYF
TRBJ2-2 | 15 | TRBV5-6 | few | TRBD1 | TGTGCCAGCAGCTCGGGGACAGGGGTCCCCGGGGAGCTGTTTTTT | CASSSGTGVPGELFF
TRBJ2-1 | 15 | TRBV7-2 | many | TRBD2 | TGTGCCAGCACCACCCGCGGGACTAGCCCAAGGGAGCAGTTCTTC | CASTTRGTSPREQFF
TRBJ1-2 | 16 | TRBV27 | many | TRBD1 | TGTGCCAGCAGTGGACGACAGGGAGGGAACACCTATGGCTACACCTTC | CASSGRQGGNTYGYTF
TRBJ2-7 | 14 | TRBV20-1 | - | TRBD2 | TGCAGTGCTAGAGGGACTAGCCAATCCTACGAGCAGTACTTC | CSARGTSQSYEQYF
TRBJ2-7 | 14 | TRBV4-1 | - | TRBD2 | TGCGCCAGCGCATCGGGACTAGGAGGAAACGAGCAGTACTTC | CASASGLGGNEQYF
TRBJ2-1 | 17 | TRBV13 | many | TRBD2 | TGTGCCAGCAGCACATGGACTAGCGGGACAACCTACAATGAGCAGTTCTTC | CASSTWTSGTTYNEQFF
TRBJ1-2 | 17 | TRBV7-9 | few | TRBD1 | TGTGCCAGCAGCTTAGCTCTCAGGGGGGACTCTAACTATGGCTACACCTTC | CASSLALRGDSNYGYTF
TRBJ2-1 | 15 | TRBV10-3 | few | - | TGTGCCATCATGCGTGACAGGAGCTCCTACAATGAGCAGTTCTTC | CAIMRDRSSYNEQFF
TRBJ1-1 | 14 | TRBV10-3 | - | TRBD1 | TGTGCCATCAGAGGACAGGCGGGTAACACTGAAGCTTTCTTT | CAIRGQAGNTEAFF
TRBJ2-1 | 15 | TRBV10-3 | few | TRBD1 | TGTGCCATCAGCCACGGGACAGGGGGCCGCAATGAGCAGTTCTTC | CAISHGTGGRNEQFF
TRBJ2-2 | 16 | TRBV2 | - | TRBD2 | TGTGCCAGCGGACTAGCGGGAGTTCGAAGGACCGGGGAGCTGTTTTTT | CASGLAGVRRTGELFF
TRBJ1-2 | 14 | TRBV28 | few | - | TGTGCCAGCAGCTCTCCCGGGACTAACTATGGCTACACCTTC | CASSSPGTNYGYTF
TRBJ2-3 | 14 | TRBV29-1 | - | - | TGCAGCGTTCCTTCCGGGGACAGCACAGATACGCAGTATTTT | CSVPSGDSTDTQYF
TRBJ2-3 | 17 | TRBV4-2 | - | TRBD1 | TGTGCCAGCAGCCAAGAAGGGACAGGGGTAGGAACAGATACGCAGTATTTT | CASSQEGTGVGTDTQYF
TRBJ1-2 | 12 | TRBV20-1 | - | - | TGCAGTGCTAGCCGCCCGAACTATGGCTACACCTTC | CSASRPNYGYTF
TRBJ2-2 | 14 | TRBV24-1 | - | TRBD2 | TGTGCCACCCGGGGGGGAAGGAACACCGGGGAGCTGTTTTTT | CATRGGRNTGELFF
TRBJ2-3 | 14 | TRBV29-1 | few | - | TGCAGCGTTGAAGAAGGCGGGGGCGGAGGGACGCAGTATTTT | CSVEEGGGGGTQYF
TRBJ2-5 | 15 | TRBV28 | many | TRBD2 | TGTGCCAGCAGTTTAGGGCTAGCGGGAAAAGAGACCCAGTACTTC | CASSLGLAGKETQYF
TRBJ2-1 | 17 | TRBV18 | - | - | TGTGCCAGCTCACTCTTCACACAGGGATCTGGGGACAATGAGCAGTTCTTC | CASSLFTQGSGDNEQFF
TRBJ2-7 | 13 | TRBV18 | many | - | TGTGCCAGCTCACGGACAGATCCTTACGAGCAGTACTTC | CASSRTDPYEQYF
TRBJ2-7 | 15 | TRBV3-1 | few | - | TGTGCCAGCAGCCGGGGTGGTGGGGGCTCCTACGAGCAGTACTTC | CASSRGGGGSYEQYF
TRBJ2-3 | 13 | TRBV6-2/TRBV6-3 | few | - | TGTGCCAGCAACCAACAACGCACAGATACGCAGTATTTT | CASNQQRTDTQYF
TRBJ1-5 | 15 | TRBV19 | - | TRBD1 | TGTGCCAGTAGTAAGGGACAGTTGGGGACTCAGCCCCAGCATTTT | CASSKGQLGTQPQHF
TRBJ2-1 | 15 | TRBV6-4 | - | TRBD2 | TGTGTCAGCAGTAAGGGGGAGCGGGAGTCGAATGAGCAGTTCTTC | CVSSKGERESNEQFF
TRBJ1-6 | 13 | TRBV7-9 | many | - | TGTGCCAGCAGCATGCCCGGGGATTCACCCCTCCACTTT | CASSMPGDSPLHF
TRBJ1-2 | 12 | TRBV27 | many | - | TGTGCCAGCAGTTCCGACAGGCATGGCTACACCTTC | CASSSDRHGYTF
TRBJ2-3 | 18 | TRBV7-2 | - | TRBD2 | TGTGCCAGCAGCTTAGGTATAGCGGGAGGGAGTAGCACAGATACGCAGTATTTT | CASSLGIAGGSSTDTQYF
TRBJ1-1 | 12 | TRBV27 | few | - | TGTGCCAGCAAGGCCCTCGGAATCGCGGCTTTCTTT | CASKALGIAAFF
TRBJ2-3 | 16 | TRBV7-9 | few | TRBD2 | TGTGCCAGCAGCCCTAGCGGGGGCCCCCACACAGATACGCAGTATTTT | CASSPSGGPHTDTQYF
TRBJ1-4 | 15 | TRBV15 | - | TRBD1 | TGTGCCACCAGCCAGAGACAGGGGGCAAGTGAAAAACTGTTTTTT | CATSQRQGASEKLFF
TRBJ2-2 | 13 | TRBV28 | few | - | TGTGCCAGCAGTTTCGGGAACACCGGGGAGCTGTTTTTT | CASSFGNTGELFF
TRBJ2-1 | 17 | TRBV5-1 | many | TRBD2 | TGCGCCAGCAGCGGACTAGCGGGATTCGCCGAACACAATGAGCAGTTCTTC | CASSGLAGFAEHNEQFF
TRBJ1-1 | 13 | TRBV29-1 | many | TRBD1 | TGCAGCTGGTCACAGGGGGATTATACTGAAGCTTTCTTT | CSWSQGDYTEAFF
TRBJ2-1 | 13 | TRBV7-8 | - | - | TGTGCCAGCAGTTCCTCAGGGTTTTGGGAGCAGTTCTTC | CASSSSGFWEQFF
TRBJ1-1 | 14 | TRBV19 | - | - | TGTGCCAGTAGTCCCCCGGGAGGGGGGACGAAAGCTTTCTTT | CASSPPGGGTKAFF
TRBJ2-1 | 14 | TRBV10-1 | few | - | TGCGCCAGCAGTGAAGGAGCTAGGGACAATGAGCAGTTCTTC | CASSEGARDNEQFF
TRBJ2-7 | 12 | TRBV7-9 | - | - | TGTGCCAGCAGCTTAGAGACAAACGAGCAGTACTTC | CASSLETNEQYF
TRBJ2-1 | 14 | TRBV30 | - | - | TGTGCCTGGAGTCAAGGAGGGGGCAACAATGAGCAGTTCTTC | CAWSQGGGNNEQFF
TRBJ2-3 | 17 | TRBV27 | many | - | TGTGCCAGCAGTTTATCGTCAATAGCGGACATCACAGATACGCAGTATTTT | CASSLSSIADITDTQYF